The 3 T cell receptor beta chains below come from one sample, sequenced in a study of cytomegalovirus exposure and HLA in healthy donors. The PCR ran on 60 Vbeta and 13 Jbeta primers. Profiled with immunoSEQ multiplex PCR; TCRdb holds only in-frame clones, not every one. In the table there are some 140,000 clones, more than 70% of which are singletons. Material for sequencing was PBMCs. Source of these receptors: a man between 25 and 39 years old in good health and CMV-seronegative.

The sample holds one count of this clone. The chain has TRBV4-1 and TRBJ1-1, with a weak D call TRBD1 (5 bases). V was trimmed by 4 bases and J by 4 bases, leaving 19 bases between them. Germline-derived CDR1 and CDR2 are MGHRA and YSYEKL. This CDR3 spans 16 amino acids. The CDR3 nucleotides are TGCGCCAGCAGCCCTCCGCGGCAGGGCACGGGCACTGAAGCTTTCTTT. Its translation is CASSPPRQGTGTEAFF.

V is TRBV29-1 and J is TRBJ2-2, with a possible D match to TRBD1 (6 bases). V was cut by 6 bases and J by 4 bases, with 27 bases left in between. This CDR3 contains 18 residues. CDR1 is SQVTM and CDR2 is ANQGSEA in the germline V gene. CDR3 bases: TGCAGCGTCTCCGCTAGGGAAGCTGGGGGCCTCCGCACCGGGGAGCTGTTTTTT. Amino acid sequence: CSVSAREAGGLRTGELFF.

The rearrangement joins TRBV19 to TRBJ2-7; the match to TRBD2 covers 9 bases. This CDR3 comprises 13 residues. Germline trimming cut 1 base from V and 7 bases from J; bases unmatched to any gene: 2. The germline CDR1 and CDR2 sequences are LNHDA and SQIVND (reference sequence). The CDR3 coding sequence is TGTGCCAGTAGTATAGTAGCGGGAGATGAGCAGTACTTC. This codes for CASSIVAGDEQYF.